What follows are 4 T cell receptor beta chains derived from one specimen sequenced in a study of blood T cell repertoires in COVID-19. Clones were sequenced by immunoSEQ multiplex PCR, and TCRdb holds only the in-frame ones, with some missing. The table lists a few hundred thousand clones, around 89% of them singletons. Sample: PBMCs or T cells enriched from blood (not recorded which). These receptors all stem from a woman younger than 35 with acute COVID-19.

The chain is built from TRBV5-1 and TRBJ2-3; TRBD2 might be the D (6 bases). Trimming removed 2 bases at V and 3 bases at J, with 19 bases between. The germline V gene encodes CDR1 SGHRS and CDR2 YFSETQ. CDR3 length: 17 residues. In DNA form, the CDR3 reads TGCGCCAGCAGCTTTCCTCCGGGAGTCCGCCTGACAGATACGCAGTATTTT. It is translated as CASSFPPGVRLTDTQYF.

The chain links TRBV29-1 to TRBJ2-7; D may be TRBD1 (6 bases). Germline V gene data show CDR1 as SQVTM and CDR2 as ANQGSEA. V lost 6 bases to trimming and J lost 2 bases, with 17 bases between them. CDR3 size: 14 residues. The CDR3 DNA reads as TGCAGCGTGGGAATACAGGGCTCGACCTACGAGCAGTACTTC. It yields the protein CSVGIQGSTYEQYF.

The chain couples TRBV11-2 to TRBJ1-4; D uncertain. In germline, CDR1 is SGHAT, CDR2 FQNNGV. There are 16 residues in the CDR3. Trimming removed 3 bases at V and 0 bases at J, with 11 bases between. The CDR3 region has the DNA TGTGCCAGCAGCTTGTACTCCGTTGCAACTAATGAAAAACTGTTTTTT. It codes for CASSLYSVATNEKLFF.

This chain uses TRBV5-1 with TRBJ2-7; TRBD1 matches at 11 bases. CDR3 length: 16 amino acids. After removal of 5 bases from V and 3 bases from J, the junction contained 10 bases not matched to a gene. CDR1 is SGHRS and CDR2 is YFSETQ in the germline V gene. This CDR3 reads CASSTGQGEEDYEQYF. Written as DNA, the CDR3 is TGCGCCAGCAGTACGGGACAGGGGGAAGAAGACTACGAGCAGTACTTC. Based on the CDR3 plus reference TRBV5-1 and TRBJ2-7, the full variable domain is KAGVTQTPRYLIKTRGQQVTLSCSPISGHRSVSWYQQTPGQGLQFLFEYFSETQRNKGNFPGRFSGRQFSNSRSEMNVSTLELGDSALYLCASSTGQGEEDYEQYFGPGTRLTVT.